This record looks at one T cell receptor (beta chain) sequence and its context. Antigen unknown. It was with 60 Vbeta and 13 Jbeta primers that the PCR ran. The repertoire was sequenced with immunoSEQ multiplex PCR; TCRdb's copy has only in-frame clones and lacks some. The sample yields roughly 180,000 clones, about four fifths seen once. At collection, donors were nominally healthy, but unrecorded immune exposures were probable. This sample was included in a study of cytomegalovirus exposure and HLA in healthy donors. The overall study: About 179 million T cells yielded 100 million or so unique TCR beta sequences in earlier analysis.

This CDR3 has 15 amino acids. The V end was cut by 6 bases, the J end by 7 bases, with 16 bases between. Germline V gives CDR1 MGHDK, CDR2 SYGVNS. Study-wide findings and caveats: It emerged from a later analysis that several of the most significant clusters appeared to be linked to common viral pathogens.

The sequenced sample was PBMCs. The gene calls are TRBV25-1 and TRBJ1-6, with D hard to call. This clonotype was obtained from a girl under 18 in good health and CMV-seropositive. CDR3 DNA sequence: TGTGCCAGCAGCCAAGAGGGTGGGCAGAATTCACCCCTCCACTTT. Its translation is CASSQEGGQNSPLHF.